The clone carrying this T cell receptor beta chain was seen just once. Its target is not known. V was shortened by 2 bases and J by 2 bases, with 10 bases between the two germline ends. The V gene's germline CDR1 is SGHNT and CDR2 YYREEE (reference sequence). There are 14 residues in the CDR3. The record originates from a study of cytomegalovirus exposure and HLA in healthy donors. Turning to the study itself: The approximately 120 million unique TCR beta sequences, from around 200 million T cells, were found by an earlier analysis. Study-level findings and limits: TRBV6-2, TRBV6-3 and other indistinguishable V segments were excluded. Specificity of a few CMV-associated chains for CMV antigens was verified in vitro. Within an earlier analysis, most TCR beta V segments proved productive either about 87% or about 30% of the time.

PCR was performed using 60 Vbeta and 13 Jbeta primers. Clones were read by immunoSEQ multiplex PCR, and TCRdb kept only the in-frame ones, dropping some. The sample includes around 140,000 clones, 8.9% of them seen just once. Sequencing input: PBMCs. This TCR was sampled from a woman in her 40s in good health and CMV-seropositive. The chain links TRBV5-4 to TRBJ1-2; D call uncertain. CDR3 residues: CASSFFVSNYGYTF. The CDR3 coding sequence is TGTGCCAGCAGCTTTTTCGTTTCCAACTATGGCTACACCTTC.